The entry below gives a single TCR beta chain sequence along with its context. The source of the sample is a study of technical replicates of blood from a handful of donors. Trimming took off 6 bases at V and 8 bases at J, with 17 bases between the two ends. The germline V gene encodes CDR1 MNHEY and CDR2 SVGAGI. This CDR3 spans 14 amino acids. Only in-frame clones appear in the TCRdb table, and some are missing; sequencing was by immunoSEQ multiplex PCR. This table has tens of thousands of clones, 90% to 95% appearing once. The receptor's source is a human donor in good health. Some clones in this sample may be carry-over from other donors' samples. Sequencing was carried out using PBMCs. The gene calls are TRBV6-5 and TRBJ1-5; D may be TRBD1 (5 bases). CDR3 in amino acids: CASSPGLLSKPQHF. CDR3 bases: TGTGCCAGCAGCCCGGGACTGCTCAGTAAGCCCCAGCATTTT.